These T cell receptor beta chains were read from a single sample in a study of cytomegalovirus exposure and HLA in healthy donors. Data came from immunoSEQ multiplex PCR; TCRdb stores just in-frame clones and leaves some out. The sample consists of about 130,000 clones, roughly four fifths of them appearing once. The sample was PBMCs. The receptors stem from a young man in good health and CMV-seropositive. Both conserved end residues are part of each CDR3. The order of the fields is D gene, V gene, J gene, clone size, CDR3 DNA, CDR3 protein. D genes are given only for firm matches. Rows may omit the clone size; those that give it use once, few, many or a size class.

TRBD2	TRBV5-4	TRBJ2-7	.	TGTGCCAGCAGCTTGGGGGGACTAGCGGGAGCCTACGAGCAGTACTTC	CASSLGGLAGAYEQYF
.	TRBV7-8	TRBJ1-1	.	TGTGCCAGCAGCCAATCCCGGTCCACTGAAGCTTTCTTT	CASSQSRSTEAFF
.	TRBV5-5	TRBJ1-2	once	TGTGCCAGCAGCTGGGGACAAGGAAAGAAGGGGTTCTATGGCTACACCTTC	CASSWGQGKKGFYGYTF
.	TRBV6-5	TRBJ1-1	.	TGTGCCAGCATTTCTCTCAGGGGATCCACTGAAGCTTTCTTT	CASISLRGSTEAFF
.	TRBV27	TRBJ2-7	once	TGTGCCAGCAGTTTAGGTGGGGGGGCGCCCTACGAGCAGTACTTC	CASSLGGGAPYEQYF
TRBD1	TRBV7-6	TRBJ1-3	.	TGTGCCAGCAGCTTGGGGACAGTGAGCTCTGGAAACACCATATATTTT	CASSLGTVSSGNTIYF
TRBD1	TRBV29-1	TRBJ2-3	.	TGCAGCGTTGAAGCGAGGGACAGGGCCGTGTTCTACCAGTATTTT	CSVEARDRAVFYQYF
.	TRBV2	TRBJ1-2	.	TGTGCCAGCAGCCTACAGGTTAACTATGGCTACACCTTC	CASSLQVNYGYTF
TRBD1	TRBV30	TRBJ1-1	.	TGTGCCTGGCAGGGGGGAATGAACACTGAAGCTTTCTTT	CAWQGGMNTEAFF
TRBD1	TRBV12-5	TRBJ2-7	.	TGTGCTAGTGGTAACAGGGGGTATGTCGAGCAGTACTTC	CASGNRGYVEQYF
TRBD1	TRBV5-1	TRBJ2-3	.	TGCGCCAGCAGCACTTCCTCCGGGACAGGGTTGAAAGATACGCAGTATTTT	CASSTSSGTGLKDTQYF
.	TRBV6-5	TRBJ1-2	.	TGTGCCAGCAGTTACTCGGCAGACTATGGCTACACCTTC	CASSYSADYGYTF
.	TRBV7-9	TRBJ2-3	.	TGTGCCAGCAGCTTAGGGACTCGCACAGATACGCAGTATTTT	CASSLGTRTDTQYF
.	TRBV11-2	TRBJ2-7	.	TGTGCCAGCAGCTTAGTGGACACCTACGAGCAGTACTTC	CASSLVDTYEQYF
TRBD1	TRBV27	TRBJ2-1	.	TGTGCCAGCAGGGGGACAGGGGGCTTCAATGAGCAGTTCTTC	CASRGTGGFNEQFF
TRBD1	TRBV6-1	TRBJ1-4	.	TGTGCCAGCAGTCCCGGGACAGGGTTTGAAAAACTGTTTTTT	CASSPGTGFEKLFF
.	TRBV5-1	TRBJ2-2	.	TGCGCCAGCAGCTTAGAGGGTCGGGCCACCGGGGAGCTGTTTTTT	CASSLEGRATGELFF
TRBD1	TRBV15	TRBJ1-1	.	TGTGCCACCAGCAGAGATCGAGTCGCGGGACAGGTAAACACTGAAGCTTTCTTT	CATSRDRVAGQVNTEAFF
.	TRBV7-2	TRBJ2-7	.	TGTGCCAGCAGCTTAGGATGGCTTTCCTACGAGCAGTACTTC	CASSLGWLSYEQYF
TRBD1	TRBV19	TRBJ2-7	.	TGTGCCAGCCAGGGGACAGGGGGCCACGAGCAGTACTTC	CASQGTGGHEQYF
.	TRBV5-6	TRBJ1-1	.	TGTGCCAGCAGCTTTCGGGGTGGATACACTGAAGCTTTCTTT	CASSFRGGYTEAFF
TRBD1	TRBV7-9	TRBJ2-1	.	TGTGCCAGCAGTGGTTTCGGGACAGCAGATTCAAGCTCCTACAATGAGCAGTTCTTC	CASSGFGTADSSSYNEQFF
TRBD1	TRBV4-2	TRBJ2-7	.	TGTGCCAGCAGCCAAGCCTCCACAGGGGCCTACGAGCAGTACTTC	CASSQASTGAYEQYF
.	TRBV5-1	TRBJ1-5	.	TGCGCCAGCAGCTTGGAAAGCGGTGGGAGGCAGCCCCAGCATTTT	CASSLESGGRQPQHF
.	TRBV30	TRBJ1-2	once	TGTGCCTGGAGGACGTGGGGAGGGTCGGCTAACTATGGCTACACCTTC	CAWRTWGGSANYGYTF
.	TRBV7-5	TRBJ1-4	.	TGTGTCAGAAGCCATCGACAGAAGGGGGATGGCACTAATGAAAAACTGTTTTTT	CVRSHRQKGDGTNEKLFF
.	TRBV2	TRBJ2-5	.	TGTGCCAGCAGTGACCCACAAGAGACCCAGTACTTC	CASSDPQETQYF
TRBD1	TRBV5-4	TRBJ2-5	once	TGTGCCAGCAGCCCGGGACAGGGGGAGACCCAGTACTTC	CASSPGQGETQYF
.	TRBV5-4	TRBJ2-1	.	TGTGCCAGCAGCTTTGGGGGGAAGGTCTACAATGAGCAGTTCTTC	CASSFGGKVYNEQFF